The 26 T cell receptor beta chains given below trace back to one sample, sequenced in a study of blood T cell repertoires in COVID-19. Assay: immunoSEQ multiplex PCR; the TCRdb copy retains only in-frame clones and omits some. Among 95,000 to 150,000 clones listed, about nine tenths were seen once. The specimen was peripheral blood. Source of these receptors: a woman between 65 and 79 years old with acute or convalescent COVID-19.

This chain uses TRBV2 with TRBJ2-5; 12 nucleotides line up with TRBD2. J was trimmed by 1 base and V by 7 bases; bases with no gene match: 7. The germline V gene has CDR1 SNHLY and CDR2 FYNNEI. CDR3 length: 16 amino acids. CDR3 nucleotides: TGTGCCAGCAATCCTGGACTAGCGGGGTTCCAAGAGACCCAGTACTTC. Its protein product is CASNPGLAGFQETQYF.

This chain links TRBV3-1 (or the pseudogene TRBV3-2) with TRBJ2-2; 7 bases align to TRBD2. Germline lookup yields CDR1 LGHDT and CDR2 YNNKEL (reference sequence). This CDR3 spans 14 amino acids. J gave up 4 bases and V 4 bases, and 3 bases lay outside the gene matches. The CDR3 DNA is TGTGCCAGCAGCCGGGGGAGGGGCACCGGGGAGCTGTTTTTT. This encodes CASSRGRGTGELFF.

The chain uses TRBV12-3 or TRBV12-4 and TRBJ1-1; D remains ambiguous. V lost 6 bases to trimming and J lost 3 bases, with 11 bases between them. The length of the CDR3 is 13 residues. CDR3 residues: CASRNSGYTEAFF. The CDR3 nucleotides read TGTGCCAGCAGAAACTCGGGGTACACTGAAGCTTTCTTT.

J is TRBJ1-1 and V is TRBV30, with 7 bases aligning to TRBD1. The V segment lost 2 bases and the J segment 1 base; nucleotides outside the gene matches: 4. This CDR3 comprises 14 residues. Looked up from germline, CDR1 is GTSNPN and CDR2 is SVGIG (reference sequence). DNA for the CDR3: TGTGCCTGGAGTCTCGGGACAGCGAACACTGAAGCTTTCTTT. Translation: CAWSLGTANTEAFF. Full variable domain (outside the CDR3, taken from reference TRBV30 and TRBJ1-1): SQTIHQWPATLVQPVGSPLSLECTVEGTSNPNLYWYRQAAGRGLQLLFYSVGIGQISSEVPQNLSASRPQDRQFILSSKKLLLSDSGFYLCAWSLGTANTEAFFGQGTRLTVV.

The gene calls are TRBV5-5 and TRBJ1-1; 7 bases map to TRBD1. This CDR3 contains 13 residues. Germline trimming cut 2 bases from V and 10 bases from J; bases unmatched to any gene: 8. Germline V gives CDR1 SGHKS, CDR2 YYEKEE (reference sequence). In nucleotides, the CDR3 is TGTGCCAGCAGCTTTAACTATGACAGGGTAGCTTTCTTT. It specifies CASSFNYDRVAFF. The full variable domain, its missing parts supplied by reference TRBV5-5 and TRBJ1-1, is DAGVTQSPTHLIKTRGQQVTLRCSPISGHKSVSWYQQVLGQGPQFIFQYYEKEERGRGNFPDRFSARQFPNYSSELNVNALLLGDSALYLCASSFNYDRVAFFGQGTRLTVV.

Here the CDR3 DNA reads TGTGCCAGCAGTAACTTCCGCGGGGGCCTCTACGAGCAGTACTTC. Translating gives CASSNFRGGLYEQYF. This chain links TRBV6-5 with TRBJ2-7; a possible D gene is TRBD2 (7 bases). Germline CDR1 and CDR2: MNHEY and SVGAGI. Trimming stripped 5 bases from V and 3 bases from J, with 17 bases between. This CDR3 is 15 amino acids long.

The chain combines TRBV29-1 with TRBJ1-4; the D is unclear. CDR3 length: 13 amino acids. The germline CDR1 and CDR2 sequences are SQVTM and ANQGSEA. Trimming removed 2 bases from V and 7 bases from J, with 11 bases in between. The CDR3: CSVEKGGSEKLFF. As DNA, the CDR3 is TGCAGCGTTGAAAAGGGCGGGAGTGAAAAACTGTTTTTT.

The chain employs TRBV19 and TRBJ2-2; possible D gene TRBD2, 6 bases. Trimming took 6 bases from V and 8 from J, leaving 13 bases between them. The CDR3 length is 13 residues. Per the germline V gene, CDR1 is LNHDA and CDR2 is SQIVND (reference sequence). CDR3 protein: CASRRLDAGELFF. CDR3 DNA: TGTGCCAGTAGGCGACTAGATGCAGGGGAGCTGTTTTTT.

DNA for the CDR3: TGTGCCAGCAACGCCGGGACAGGTCTCTATGGCTACACCTTC. Translated, it gives CASNAGTGLYGYTF. The rearrangement joins TRBV6-5 to TRBJ1-2; TRBD1 aligns across 8 bases. Losses at the gene ends were 7 bases for V and 4 bases for J; bases not matched to a gene: 8. This CDR3 has 14 amino acids. Germline V CDR1 and CDR2: MNHEY, SVGAGI.

The chain couples TRBV19 to TRBJ2-5; TRBD1 matches 7 bases. This CDR3 region has 15 residues. From germline, CDR1 is LNHDA and CDR2 SQIVND (reference sequence). Trimming removed 6 bases from V and 2 bases from J; junction bases left unmatched: 9. This chain's CDR3 is CASSVFGDSQETQYF. CDR3 bases: TGTGCCAGTAGCGTATTTGGGGACAGTCAAGAGACCCAGTACTTC.

The V and J genes are TRBV6-1 and TRBJ2-6, with 10 bases that match TRBD1. Germline V gene sequence: CDR1 MNHNS, CDR2 SASEGT. The CDR3 length is 17 residues. The V and J ends lost 2 bases and 4 bases, in that order; junction bases with no gene match: 5. CDR3 region: CASSERGTGAGANVLTF. The CDR3 DNA sequence: TGTGCCAGCAGTGAAAGGGGGACAGGGGCCGGGGCCAACGTCCTGACTTTC.

The rearrangement uses TRBV4-1 and TRBJ1-2; 7 bases are shared with TRBD1. CDR3 length equals 16 residues. Germline V lookup: CDR1 MGHRA, CDR2 YSYEKL. With 0 bases clipped from V and 4 bases from J, the junction kept 8 bases outside the gene matches. The CDR3 DNA reads TGCGCCAGCAGCCAAGACTTTACCGGGACAGCCTATGGCTACACCTTC. It translates to CASSQDFTGTAYGYTF.

The chain couples TRBV3-1 (or the pseudogene TRBV3-2) to TRBJ2-3; 7 bases line up with TRBD2. The CDR3 spans 14 residues. CDR1 LGHDT and CDR2 YNNKEL come from the germline V gene (reference sequence). Trimming removed 1 base from V and 3 bases from J; junction bases left unmatched: 1. The CDR3, as DNA: TGTGCCAGCAGCCAAGCTAGCGGAACAGATACGCAGTATTTT. Translation gives CASSQASGTDTQYF.

This sequence joins TRBV11-2 and TRBJ2-3, with D possibly matching TRBD2 (6 bases). Germline lookup yields CDR1 SGHAT and CDR2 FQNNGV. The CDR3 covers 16 residues. Deletions cut 6 bases from V and 8 bases from J, with 24 bases between. This CDR3 reads CASSSLRDWNFFTQYF. CDR3 nucleotide sequence: TGTGCCAGCAGTTCCCTAAGGGACTGGAATTTTTTTACGCAGTATTTT.

The chain employs TRBV18 and TRBJ2-3; possible D gene TRBD2, 6 bases. Germline CDR1 reads KGHSH; CDR2 reads LQKENI. The V end lost 3 bases, the J end lost 9 bases, and 19 bases lay between the germline ends. This CDR3 has 15 residues. The CDR3 sequence is CASSPPGLDGATQYF. Here the CDR3 DNA reads TGTGCCAGCTCACCTCCGGGACTTGATGGTGCGACGCAGTATTTT. Combining the CDR3 with reference TRBV18 and TRBJ2-3 gives the whole variable domain NAGVMQNPRHLVRRRGQEARLRCSPMKGHSHVYWYRQLPEEGLKFMVYLQKENIIDESGMPKERFSAEFPKEGPSILRIQQVVRGDSAAYFCASSPPGLDGATQYFGPGTRLTVL.

This clone was observed once. The genes are TRBV19 and TRBJ2-1; TRBD1 is a possible D gene (6 bases). The V gene's germline CDR1 is LNHDA and CDR2 SQIVND (reference sequence). V lost 5 bases and J 0 bases, leaving 8 bases between the germline ends. The CDR3 runs to 14 residues. The CDR3 DNA is TGTGCCAGTAGTGCACAGGGCTCCTACAATGAGCAGTTCTTC. The encoded protein is CASSAQGSYNEQFF. The full variable domain, with the rest looked up from reference TRBV19 and TRBJ2-1, is DGGITQSPKYLFRKEGQNVTLSCEQNLNHDAMYWYRQDPGQGLRLIYYSQIVNDFQKGDIAEGYSVSREKKESFPLTVTSAQKNPTAFYLCASSAQGSYNEQFFGPGTRLTVL.

V usage is TRBV25-1 and J usage is TRBJ1-6; 7 nucleotides match TRBD1. Germline CDR1 and CDR2: MGHDK and SYGVNS. This CDR3 is built from 12 residues. The trim removed 3 bases at V and 15 bases at J, leaving 5 bases unmatched. DNA of the CDR3: TGTGCCAGCAGTGAGATGGGACAGCTCCTCCACTTT. It is translated as CASSEMGQLLHF.

The chain joins TRBV10-3 to TRBJ1-2; no clear D gene. V lost 4 bases and J 4 bases, leaving 16 bases between the germline ends. CDR1 and CDR2 (germline): ENHRY, SYGVKD. The CDR3 contains 15 residues. For the CDR3, the DNA is TGTGCCATCAGTGTCCGGGATCTACCCCCCTATGGCTACACCTTC. It is translated as CAISVRDLPPYGYTF.

The V and J genes are TRBV9 and TRBJ2-5; TRBD2 agrees at 13 bases. This CDR3 is built from 16 residues. Per the germline V gene, CDR1 is SGDLS and CDR2 is YYNGEE. V shed 4 bases and J 4 bases; nucleotides not matched to a gene: 7. The CDR3 here is CASSSTSGGARETQYF. The DNA of the CDR3 is TGTGCCAGCAGCTCCACTAGCGGGGGGGCCAGAGAGACCCAGTACTTC. The variable domain in full, completed from reference TRBV9 and TRBJ2-5, reads DSGVTQTPKHLITATGQRVTLRCSPRSGDLSVYWYQQSLDQGLQFLIQYYNGEERAKGNILERFSAQQFPDLHSELNLSSLELGDSALYFCASSSTSGGARETQYFGPGTRLLVL.

This CDR3 is CSARDPGKAFF. The CDR3 DNA reads as TGCAGTGCTAGAGATCCAGGGAAAGCTTTCTTT. The rearrangement links TRBV20-1 to TRBJ1-1, with a tentative D call TRBD1 (5 bases). V dropped 0 bases and J dropped 9 bases, with 8 bases sitting between them. This CDR3 comprises 11 residues. The germline CDR1 and CDR2 sequences are DFQATT and SNEGSKA (reference sequence).

The CDR3, as DNA: TGTGCCTGGAGTGGGCCCCGACAGGGGCTAATGAACACTGAAGCTTTCTTT. Translation gives CAWSGPRQGLMNTEAFF. The J gene is TRBJ1-1, the V gene TRBV30, with 8 bases fitting TRBD1. This CDR3 contains 17 residues. The J segment lost 0 bases and the V segment lost 1 base, leaving 10 bases of the junction unmatched. Germline V gene lookup returns CDR1 GTSNPN and CDR2 SVGIG (reference sequence).

This chain connects TRBV5-1 to TRBJ1-1; no definite D call. This CDR3 is built from 15 residues. Looked up from germline, CDR1 is SGHRS and CDR2 is YFSETQ. Trimming took off 4 bases at V and 1 base at J, with 14 bases between the two ends. The CDR3 DNA follows: TGCGCCAGCAGCCCCGGGGTTGCCCCGAACACTGAAGCTTTCTTT. Its translation: CASSPGVAPNTEAFF.

The chain joins TRBV21-1 to TRBJ2-7; TRBD1 is the table's D call and was not checked against the DNA. TRBV21-1 is a listed pseudogene. The length of the CDR3 is 14 residues. CDR3 nucleotide sequence: TGTGCCAGCAGCAAAGCTACCAGGTCCTACGAGCAGTACTTC. This codes for CASSKATRSYEQYF.

The chain recombines TRBV7-3 with TRBJ2-1; maybe TRBD1 (5 bases). Trimming removed 5 bases at V and 2 bases at J, with 13 bases between. The CDR3 has 15 amino acids. Germline V gene sequence: CDR1 SGHTA, CDR2 FQGTGA. The CDR3 DNA reads TGTGCCAGCAGCCGCGACAGTCTTCCCTACAATGAGCAGTTCTTC. Translated: CASSRDSLPYNEQFF.

J is TRBJ2-5 and V is TRBV2, with 9 bases aligning to TRBD2. Losses at the gene ends were 6 bases for V and 5 bases for J; bases not matched to a gene: 13. CDR3 size: 16 residues. Germline-derived CDR1 and CDR2 are SNHLY and FYNNEI. The CDR3 region is CASRGTSLPGGETQYF. CDR3 sequence (DNA): TGTGCCAGCAGGGGGACTAGCCTCCCGGGAGGGGAGACCCAGTACTTC.

This chain joins TRBV9 and TRBJ2-7; D ambiguous. V dropped 0 bases and J dropped 2 bases, with 12 bases sitting between them. Per the germline V gene, CDR1 is SGDLS and CDR2 is YYNGEE. CDR3 size: 15 residues. CDR3 protein: CASSVGWQVAYEQYF. Written as DNA, the CDR3 is TGTGCCAGCAGCGTAGGATGGCAGGTGGCCTACGAGCAGTACTTC.